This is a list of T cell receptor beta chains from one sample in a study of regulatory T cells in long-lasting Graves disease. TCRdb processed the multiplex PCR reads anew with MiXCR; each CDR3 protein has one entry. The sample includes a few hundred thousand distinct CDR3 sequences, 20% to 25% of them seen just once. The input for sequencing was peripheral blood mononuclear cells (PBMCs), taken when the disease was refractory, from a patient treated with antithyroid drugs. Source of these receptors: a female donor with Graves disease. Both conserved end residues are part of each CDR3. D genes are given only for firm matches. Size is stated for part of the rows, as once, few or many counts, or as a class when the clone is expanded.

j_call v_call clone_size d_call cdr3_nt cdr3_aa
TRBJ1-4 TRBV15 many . TGTGCCACCAGCAGAGATAAGGGGGGTAATGAAAAACTGTTTTTT CATSRDKGGNEKLFF
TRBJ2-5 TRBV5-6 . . TGTACCAGCAAAGGACGGGGCCAAGAGACCCAGTACTTC CTSKGRGQETQYF
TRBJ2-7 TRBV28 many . TGTGCCAGCAGTTTAGGTCTATTTTACGAGCAGTACTTC CASSLGLFYEQYF
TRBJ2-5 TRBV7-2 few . TGTGCCAGCAGCCTTAAGCTTGGGGGATTTCAAGAGACCCAGTACTTC CASSLKLGGFQETQYF
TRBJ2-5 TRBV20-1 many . TGCAGTGCTAGTACCTCGGAGACCCAGTACTTC CSASTSETQYF
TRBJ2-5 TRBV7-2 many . TGTGCCAGCAGCTTAATGTCGGGACAAGAGACCCAGTACTTC CASSLMSGQETQYF
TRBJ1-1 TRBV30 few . TGTGCCTGGAGTACCTTCGGGGCAGCAAATACTAACACTGAAGCTTTCTTT CAWSTFGAANTNTEAFF
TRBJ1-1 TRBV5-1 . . TGCGCCAGCAGCTTGATTTGGAGGGTTGGCGGAAAAACTGAAGCTTTCTTT CASSLIWRVGGKTEAFF
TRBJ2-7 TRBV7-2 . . TGTGCCAGCAGCTTAACCTCCGCCGAGCAGTACTTC CASSLTSAEQYF
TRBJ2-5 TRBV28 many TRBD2 TGTGCCAGCACACTAGCGGGAGGGATAGTCCAAGAGACCCAGTACTTC CASTLAGGIVQETQYF
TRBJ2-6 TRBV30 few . TGTGCCTGCCGGCGGGCCGCGGGGGCCAACGTCCTGACTTTC CACRRAAGANVLTF
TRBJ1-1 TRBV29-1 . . TGCAGCGTTGAAACGTCTAGGGGATGGGGCACTGAAGCTTTCTTT CSVETSRGWGTEAFF
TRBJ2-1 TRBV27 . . TGTGCCAGCAAGCCCCTGGGGTCCTACAATGAGCAGTTCTTC CASKPLGSYNEQFF
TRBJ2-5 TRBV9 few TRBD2 TGTGCCAGCAGCACCGACGGGGGGGGAAAGACCCAGTACTTC CASSTDGGGKTQYF
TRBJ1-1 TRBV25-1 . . TGTGCCAGCAGGCTGACAGGCGACCACACTGAAGCTTTCTTT CASRLTGDHTEAFF
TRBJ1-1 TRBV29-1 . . TGCAGTAGTACAGAAAACACTGAAGCTTTCTTT CSSTENTEAFF
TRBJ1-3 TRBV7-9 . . TGTGCCAGCAGCACATCAACTCCCCTCGGAAACACCATATATTTT CASSTSTPLGNTIYF
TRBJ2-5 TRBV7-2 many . TGTGCCAGCAGGTGGACCGGGACTCTCCAAGAGACCCAGTACTTC CASRWTGTLQETQYF
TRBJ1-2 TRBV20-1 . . TGCAGTGCTAGACCCGAACCCGGTGAAGGCTACACCTTC CSARPEPGEGYTF
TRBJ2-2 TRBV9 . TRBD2 TGTGCCAGCACCCTCGGACTAGCGGGGAACACCGGGGAGCTGTTTTTT CASTLGLAGNTGELFF
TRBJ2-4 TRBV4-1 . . TGCGCCAGCAGCCCCTTCCCCCGAGGGACCGCCAAAAACATTCAGTACTTC CASSPFPRGTAKNIQYF
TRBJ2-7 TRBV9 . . TGTGCCAGCAGCGCTTACAGCTACGAGCAGTACTTC CASSAYSYEQYF
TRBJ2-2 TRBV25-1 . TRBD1 TGTGCCAGCAGTGCCGGGGACAGGACCACCGGGGAGCTGTTTTTT CASSAGDRTTGELFF
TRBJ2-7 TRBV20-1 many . TGCAGTGCGGACCGGGACTCGTGGGACTACGAGCAGTACTTC CSADRDSWDYEQYF
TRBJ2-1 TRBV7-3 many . TGTGCCAGCAGCGTCTCAGGGGGGCCCTACAATGAGCAGTTCTTC CASSVSGGPYNEQFF
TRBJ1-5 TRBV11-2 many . TGTGCCAGCAGCTTTGGCCTAAAAGAACAACAGCCCCAGCATTTT CASSFGLKEQQPQHF
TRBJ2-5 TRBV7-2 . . TGTGCCAGCAGCTTAGTGAGGGGGACCCAGTACTTC CASSLVRGTQYF
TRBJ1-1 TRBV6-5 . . TGTGCCAGCAGTTACCCATCGAACACTGAAGCTTTCTTT CASSYPSNTEAFF
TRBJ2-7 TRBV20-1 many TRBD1 TGCAGTGCTAGTGGCCGGGACAGGGTTCTCTTGAACGTCTACGAGCAGTACTTC CSASGRDRVLLNVYEQYF
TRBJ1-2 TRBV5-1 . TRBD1 TGCGCCAGCAGCTCCCGCCCCGGGACAGGGACCAACTATGGCTACACCTTC CASSSRPGTGTNYGYTF
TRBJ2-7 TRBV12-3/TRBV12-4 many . TGTGCCAGCAGTTTTAGTGGGACTCGATACTTC CASSFSGTRYF
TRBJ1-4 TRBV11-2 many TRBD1 TGTGCCAGCAGCTTGGGGGACAGACAGGATGAAAAACTGTTTTTT CASSLGDRQDEKLFF
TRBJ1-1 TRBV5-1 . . TGCGCCAGCAGCTTGGGGGCAAATACAGGGAACACTGAAGCTTTCTTT CASSLGANTGNTEAFF
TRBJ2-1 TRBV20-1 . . TGCAGTGCTAGAGTCGGTCACGACTCCTACAATGAGCAGTTCTTC CSARVGHDSYNEQFF
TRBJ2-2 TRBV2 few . TGTGCCAGCAGTTACAGGGTGGACGGGGAGCTGTTTTTT CASSYRVDGELFF
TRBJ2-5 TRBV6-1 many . TGTGCCAGCACCAAGGCCGGCTTTAGTGGAGAGACCCAGTACTTC CASTKAGFSGETQYF
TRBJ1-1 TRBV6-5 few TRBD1 TGTGCCAGCAGTTACGGGACAGGGGATATGAACACTGAAGCTTTCTTT CASSYGTGDMNTEAFF
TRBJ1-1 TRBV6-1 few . TGTGCCAGCAGTCCCGCGGACAGGAACACTGAAGCTTTCTTT CASSPADRNTEAFF